One sample yielded the 22 T cell receptor beta chains listed below, sequenced in a study of blood T cell repertoires in COVID-19. Clones were read by immunoSEQ multiplex PCR, and TCRdb kept only the in-frame ones, dropping some. The repertoire consists of about 40,000 clones, with about nine tenths occurring once and the leading ten covering roughly 0.39%. Sample: peripheral blood. Receptors originate from a human donor in a cohort sampled during active COVID-19.

The chain is built from TRBV7-2 and TRBJ2-7, with D uncertain. The CDR3 is 15 residues long. CDR1 is SGHTA, CDR2 FQGNSA, per germline. V lost 3 bases and J lost 2, with 14 bases in between. The CDR3 coding sequence is TGTGCCAGCAGCTTTAGGTCAGAACAGACCTACGAGCAGTACTTC. Translating it yields CASSFRSEQTYEQYF.

V gene TRBV5-1 combines with J gene TRBJ1-5, with D unresolved. The CDR3 is 15 residues long. The germline V and J ends were trimmed by 0 bases and 1 base, with 8 bases remaining between them. Germline V CDR1 and CDR2: SGHRS, YFSETQ. CDR3 residues: CASSLAGKSNQPQHF. CDR3 bases: TGCGCCAGCAGCTTGGCGGGGAAAAGCAATCAGCCCCAGCATTTT.

V and J are TRBV5-1 and TRBJ1-6; TRBD1 matches 7 bases. The CDR3 runs 16 residues. The junction had 7 bases not matched to a gene; V was cut back by 1 base and J by 6 bases. CDR1 is SGHRS, CDR2 YFSETQ, per germline. DNA of the CDR3: TGCGCCAGCAGCTTGACCAATACAGGGGTTAATTCACCCCTCCACTTT. Protein product: CASSLTNTGVNSPLHF.

The chain links TRBV27 to TRBJ2-7; possibly TRBD2 for D (5 bases). Germline CDR1 is MNHEY and CDR2 is SMNVEV (reference sequence). This CDR3 comprises 14 residues. V dropped 6 bases and J dropped 0 bases, with 12 bases sitting between them. CDR3: CASRRTSSSYEQYF. Here the CDR3 DNA reads TGTGCCAGCAGGAGGACTTCCAGCTCCTACGAGCAGTACTTC.

This chain links TRBV11-2 with TRBJ1-6; D is ambiguous. CDR3 length equals 12 residues. Per germline, CDR1 SGHAT and CDR2 FQNNGV. Trimming removed 1 base at V and 9 bases at J, with 4 bases between. CDR3 protein: CASSLVSSPLHF. The CDR3 nucleotides are TGTGCCAGCAGCTTAGTTAGTTCACCCCTCCACTTT.

This chain joins TRBV29-1 and TRBJ2-6; 7 nucleotides align to TRBD1. V lost 7 bases and J lost 0; bases outside the gene matches: 3. Per the germline V gene, CDR1 is SQVTM and CDR2 is ANQGSEA. The CDR3 is made up of 14 amino acids. CDR3 region: CSARQGSGANVLTF. CDR3 bases: TGCAGCGCCAGACAGGGCTCTGGGGCCAACGTCCTGACTTTC.

The rearrangement joins TRBV6-5 to TRBJ1-2, with D possibly matching TRBD1 (6 bases). This CDR3 has 14 amino acids. Germline CDR1 MNHEY, CDR2 SVGAGI. V lost 7 bases and J 7 bases, leaving 19 bases between the germline ends. The CDR3 sequence: CASTQATGRRGYTF. The CDR3 region has the DNA TGTGCCAGCACTCAGGCTACAGGGCGTCGTGGCTACACCTTC.

The chain recombines TRBV11-2 with TRBJ2-6; TRBD1 matches 8 bases. Unmatched junction bases numbered 11, after V lost 0 bases and J lost 1 base. The germline V gene encodes CDR1 SGHAT and CDR2 FQNNGV. This CDR3 has 20 residues. CDR3 bases: TGTGCCAGCAGCTTAGATCACTGGGGACAGGAACATTCTGGGGCCAACGTCCTGACTTTC. This sequence encodes CASSLDHWGQEHSGANVLTF.

Remarks on this clone: At one end the junction does not follow the germline gene, possibly because of a read error. The chain joins TRBV7-2 to TRBJ2-7; 9 nucleotides line up with TRBD2. Germline CDR1 reads SGHTA; CDR2 reads FQGNSA. This CDR3 contains 14 residues. CDR3 region: CASSVAGASYEQYF. CDR3 sequence (DNA): TGTGCCAGCAGCGTAGCGGGGGCCTCCTACGAGCAGTACTTC.

Here the CDR3 reads CASSIGGGYTF. CDR3 DNA sequence: TGTGCCAGCAGTATCGGGGGTGGCTACACCTTC. The chain couples TRBV2 to TRBJ1-2; the D gene is possibly TRBD1 (5 bases). CDR3 length: 11 amino acids. Germline lookup yields CDR1 SNHLY and CDR2 FYNNEI. Trimming shortened V by 5 bases and J by 7 bases, and 8 bases separated the two germline ends.

This clone was found a few times. CDR3 DNA: TGTGCCAGCAGCGCATCGGTGGCAGGGAGCAATCAGCCCCAGCATTTT. Translated, it gives CASSASVAGSNQPQHF. This chain links TRBV11-2 with TRBJ1-5; weak D call: TRBD1 (5 bases). CDR3 size: 16 residues. Between the trimmed V and J ends, which lost 5 bases and 1 base, there was a span of 15 bases. CDR1 and CDR2 from the germline V gene are SGHAT and FQNNGV.

The J gene is TRBJ2-7, the V gene TRBV19, with D perhaps TRBD2 (5 bases). Germline lookup yields CDR1 LNHDA and CDR2 SQIVND (reference sequence). The CDR3 extends over 14 amino acids. The V gene lost 4 bases and the J gene lost 2 bases, with 12 bases spanning the gap. CDR3 amino acids: CASSTRGETYEQYF. Written as DNA, the CDR3 is TGTGCCAGTAGTACCCGGGGTGAGACCTACGAGCAGTACTTC.

The V gene is TRBV6-5, the J gene TRBJ1-2; D gene ambiguous. Deletions cut 7 bases from V and 9 bases from J, with 21 bases between. CDR3 length equals 14 residues. Germline-derived CDR1 and CDR2 are MNHEY and SVGAGI. CDR3 loop: CASTPRINLWSYTF. The CDR3 DNA reads as TGTGCCAGCACCCCTAGAATAAACCTATGGAGCTACACCTTC.

This clone was picked up a small number of times. The chain combines TRBV6-2 or TRBV6-3 with TRBJ1-1, with D perhaps matching TRBD1 (6 bases). V lost 6 bases and J 4 bases, leaving 15 bases between the germline ends. This CDR3 is 14 amino acids long. Germline CDR1 and CDR2: MNHEY and SVGEGT. The CDR3 DNA reads as TGTGCCAGCAGCGGAGAACAGGGTGTCACTGAAGCTTTCTTT. It encodes CASSGEQGVTEAFF.

This rearrangement joins TRBV3-1 (or the pseudogene TRBV3-2) to TRBJ1-4, with 12 bases that match TRBD1. Germline CDR1 is LGHDT and CDR2 is YNNKEL (reference sequence). J was trimmed by 4 bases and V by 4 bases; bases with no gene match: 13. The CDR3 consists of 19 residues. CDR3 sequence (DNA): TGTGCCAGCAGCCCGGCCCGGGACAGGGGGCTTAGGGATAATGAAAAACTGTTTTTT. Its protein product is CASSPARDRGLRDNEKLFF.

V and J are TRBV11-2 and TRBJ2-1, with 12 bases aligning to TRBD1. After removal of 4 bases from V and 6 bases from J, the junction contained 7 bases not matched to a gene. Germline CDR1 is SGHAT and CDR2 is FQNNGV. CDR3 length equals 16 residues. The CDR3 reads CASSSIRDRGLNEQFF. For the CDR3, the DNA is TGTGCCAGCAGCTCAATCCGGGACAGGGGGCTCAATGAGCAGTTCTTC.

This clone occurred a few times. The genes are TRBV6-2 or TRBV6-3 and TRBJ1-5; D may be TRBD1 (5 bases). The germline gives CDR1 MNHEY, CDR2 SVGEGT. Trimming took off 5 bases at V and 2 bases at J, with 10 bases between the two ends. The CDR3 runs to 14 residues. Here the CDR3 DNA reads TGTGCCAGCAGTACCTCAGGGCGCAATCAGCCCCAGCATTTT. Its protein is CASSTSGRNQPQHF.

This chain joins TRBV3-1 (or the pseudogene TRBV3-2) and TRBJ2-7; TRBD1 agrees at 11 bases. Germline V gives CDR1 LGHDT, CDR2 YNNKEL (reference sequence). The junction had 3 bases not matched to a gene; V was cut back by 4 bases and J by 1 base. The CDR3 totals 15 residues. The CDR3 DNA reads TGTGCCAGCAGCCCCGGGACAGGGGGATCCTACGAGCAGTACTTC. This gives the protein CASSPGTGGSYEQYF.

The rearrangement uses TRBV10-3 and TRBJ2-7; unclear D gene. The CDR3 has 15 amino acids. CDR1 is ENHRY, CDR2 SYGVKD, per germline. Trimming left V 1 base short and J 5 bases short, with 15 bases between. The CDR3 loop reads CAISEFHSTSNEQYF. The CDR3 nucleotides are TGTGCCATCAGTGAGTTTCACAGCACTTCTAACGAGCAGTACTTC.

Only one count was recorded for this clone. The chain recombines TRBV10-2 with TRBJ1-3; TRBD1 is a possible D gene (5 bases). Per the germline V gene, CDR1 is WSHSY and CDR2 is SAAADI. The CDR3 spans 16 residues. V dropped 3 bases and J dropped 4 bases, with 16 bases sitting between them. The CDR3 DNA is TGCGCCAGCAGTGATACGGGGGAGGGAACCGGAAACACCATATATTTT. This encodes CASSDTGEGTGNTIYF.

This clone was seen only a few times. The chain recombines TRBV19 with TRBJ2-7; perhaps TRBD1 as D (7 bases). Trimming took 1 base from V and 2 from J, leaving 12 bases between them. The CDR3 length is 15 residues. CDR1 is LNHDA, CDR2 SQIVND, per germline (reference sequence). The CDR3 nucleotides are TGTGCCAGTAGTATAGGGCGGGACAGACCCTACGAGCAGTACTTC. Translation gives CASSIGRDRPYEQYF.

The rearrangement uses TRBV11-2 and TRBJ1-3, with D possibly being TRBD1 (5 bases). The germline V and J ends were trimmed by 1 base and 1 base, with 11 bases remaining between them. CDR1 and CDR2 from the germline V gene are SGHAT and FQNNGV. This CDR3 contains 16 residues. CDR3 nucleotide sequence: TGTGCCAGCAGCTTAGGAGGTCGGGGGTCTGGAAACACCATATATTTT. Translated: CASSLGGRGSGNTIYF.